A single sample is the source of the 31 T cell receptor beta chains below, sequenced in a study of shared clonotypes between healthy human individuals. Libraries were prepared by immunoSEQ multiplex PCR; TCRdb keeps only in-frame clonotypes and omits some of them. The sample yields around 720,000 clones, roughly 72% seen once. Sequenced: memory CD4+ T cells sorted from blood. Specified subset: CD45RA-negative fraction. The receptors here all came from a woman aged 25 to 39 in good health.

Only one count was recorded for this clone. The genes are TRBV7-2 and TRBJ2-5; D remains ambiguous. The closer fit of TRBJ2-7 to the DNA end suggests the J call may be wrong. Germline assignment: CDR1 SGHTA and CDR2 FQGNSA. The CDR3 has 12 residues. The DNA of the CDR3 is TGTGCCAGCAGCCCGCCTTTCTACGAGCAGTACTTC. Translation: CASSPPFYEQYF.

The chain combines TRBV16 with TRBJ2-7; D unresolved. Germline CDR1 KGHSY, CDR2 FQNENV. Trimming cost V 0 bases and J 7 bases, with 13 bases left between them. This CDR3 spans 14 amino acids. CDR3 sequence: CASSQSSISSEQYF. As DNA, the CDR3 is TGTGCCAGCAGCCAATCTTCAATTAGTTCTGAGCAGTACTTC. Full variable domain (rest looked up from reference TRBV16 and TRBJ2-7): GEEVAQTPKHLVRGEGQKAKLYCAPIKGHSYVFWYQQVLKNEFKFLISFQNENVFDETGMPKERFSAKCLPNSPCSLEIQATKLEDSAVYFCASSQSSISSEQYFGPGTRLTVT.

This chain uses TRBV5-6 with TRBJ2-5; D call uncertain. Looked up from germline, CDR1 is SGHDT and CDR2 is YYEEEE. The CDR3 is 14 residues long. Trimming stripped 2 bases from V and 3 bases from J, with 11 bases between. CDR3 sequence: CASSFLYGEETQYF. CDR3 bases: TGTGCCAGCAGCTTCCTCTATGGGGAAGAGACCCAGTACTTC.

V usage is TRBV28 and J usage is TRBJ2-3, with D uncertain. CDR1 and CDR2 (germline): MDHEN, SYDVKM. V dropped 2 bases and J dropped 1 base, with 7 bases sitting between them. CDR3 length: 14 amino acids. CDR3 in DNA: TGTGCCAGCAGTTTAGAGGTACGCACAGATACGCAGTATTTT. It codes for CASSLEVRTDTQYF. Supplemented by reference TRBV28 and TRBJ2-3, the full variable domain reads DVKVTQSSRYLVKRTGEKVFLECVQDMDHENMFWYRQDPGLGLRLIYFSYDVKMKEKGDIPEGYSVSREKKERFSLILESASTNQTSMYLCASSLEVRTDTQYFGPGTRLTVL.

This clone was observed once. Other DNA variants within this sample encode the same CDR3. The rearrangement uses TRBV5-1 and TRBJ1-5; tentative D call: TRBD1 (5 bases). CDR3 length equals 13 residues. The V end was cut by 4 bases, the J end by 4 bases, with 9 bases between. Germline V gene lookup returns CDR1 SGHRS and CDR2 YFSETQ. The CDR3 protein is CASSRDSNQPQHF. Written as DNA, the CDR3 is TGCGCCAGCAGCCGCGACAGTAATCAGCCCCAGCATTTT.

The chain uses TRBV13 and TRBJ1-5; D is unresolved. This CDR3 comprises 16 residues. The V and J ends lost 6 bases and 4 bases respectively, with 19 bases between them. The germline V gene encodes CDR1 PRHDT and CDR2 FYEKMQ (reference sequence). The CDR3 DNA sequence: TGTGCCAGCAGTTTTTTGTCGGGCAGCACAAATCAGCCCCAGCATTTT. Translation gives CASSFLSGSTNQPQHF. The variable domain in full, completed from reference TRBV13 and TRBJ1-5, reads AAGVIQSPRHLIKEKRETATLKCYPIPRHDTVYWYQQGPGQDPQFLISFYEKMQSDKGSIPDRFSAQQFSDYHSELNMSSLELGDSALYFCASSFLSGSTNQPQHFGDGTRLSIL.

The chain combines TRBV2 with TRBJ1-1; 8 bases are a match to TRBD1. In germline, CDR1 is SNHLY, CDR2 FYNNEI. V was clipped by 7 bases and J by 6 bases; unmatched bases: 7. CDR3 length: 13 amino acids. The CDR3: CASTPMGQAEAFF. The CDR3 DNA reads TGTGCCAGCACCCCCATGGGACAGGCTGAAGCTTTCTTT.

This sequence joins TRBV6-5 and TRBJ1-4; D unresolved. Germline V lookup: CDR1 MNHEY, CDR2 SVGAGI. CDR3 length: 15 residues. V was pared by 5 bases and J by 5 bases, with 15 bases between. Written as DNA, the CDR3 is TGTGCCAGCAGTGGTGGAGTCTCCACCAATGAAAAACTGTTTTTT. Protein sequence: CASSGGVSTNEKLFF.

The chain is built from TRBV10-1 and TRBJ2-2; the match to TRBD1 covers 8 bases. This CDR3 is 14 amino acids long. V lost 9 bases, J lost 4 bases, and 7 bases stayed unmatched. Germline V lookup: CDR1 WNHNN, CDR2 SYGVQD (reference sequence). The CDR3 sequence is CASKGQATTGELFF. CDR3 sequence (DNA): TGCGCCAGTAAGGGACAGGCGACCACCGGGGAGCTGTTTTTT.

This clone came up once. V is TRBV5-1 and J is TRBJ1-1; 7 nucleotides match TRBD1. CDR3 length: 14 amino acids. Trimming at V came to 4 bases and at J to 7 bases, leaving 10 bases not matched to a gene. The germline CDR1 and CDR2 sequences are SGHRS and YFSETQ. The CDR3 DNA sequence: TGCGCCAGCAGCCGGACTGACAGGGCTTTTGAAGCTTTCTTT. Translation: CASSRTDRAFEAFF.

V usage is TRBV7-9 and J usage is TRBJ1-1; 9 positions agree with TRBD1. This CDR3 is built from 15 residues. The J segment lost 4 bases and the V segment lost 5 bases, leaving 8 bases of the junction unmatched. Germline-derived CDR1 and CDR2 are SEHNR and FQNEAQ (reference sequence). In DNA form, the CDR3 reads TGTGCCAGCAGCCCCCACAGGGGGCGAGTCACTGAAGCTTTCTTT. This sequence encodes CASSPHRGRVTEAFF. The variable domain in full, with the rest retrieved from reference TRBV7-9 and TRBJ1-1, is DTGVSQNPRHKITKRGQNVTFRCDPISEHNRLYWYRQTLGQGPEFLTYFQNEAQLEKSRLLSDRFSAERPKGSFSTLEIQRTEQGDSAMYLCASSPHRGRVTEAFFGQGTRLTVV.

The rearrangement links TRBV5-4 to TRBJ2-7; 9 bases line up with TRBD2. CDR3 length: 14 amino acids. V shed 3 bases, J shed 7 bases, and the junction held 8 bases outside the gene matches. Per germline, CDR1 SGHNT and CDR2 YYREEE (reference sequence). The CDR3: CASSSGLAPEEQYF. In DNA, the CDR3 is TGTGCCAGCAGCTCGGGACTAGCCCCGGAGGAGCAGTACTTC.

This clone turned up a few times. The chain combines TRBV6-1 with TRBJ2-1; TRBD1 or TRBD2 may be the D gene (5 bases each). Per the germline V gene, CDR1 is MNHNS and CDR2 is SASEGT. CDR3 length equals 13 residues. Trimming stripped 7 bases from V and 6 bases from J, with 13 bases between. CDR3 sequence reads: CASTSGTVNEQFF. For the CDR3, the DNA is TGTGCCAGCACGTCGGGGACGGTCAATGAGCAGTTCTTC.

The rearrangement links TRBV7-6 to TRBJ2-5, with D perhaps matching TRBD2 (7 bases). The CDR3 is made up of 14 amino acids. Germline assignment: CDR1 SGHVS and CDR2 FNYEAQ. V was trimmed by 2 bases and J by 9 bases, leaving 16 bases between them. The DNA for the CDR3 is TGTGCCAGCAGCTTAAACCCGGAGGGGGGGGCCCAGTACTTC. This encodes CASSLNPEGGAQYF. Drawing the rest from reference TRBV7-6 and TRBJ2-5, the complete variable domain is GAGVSQSPRYKVTKRGQDVALRCDPISGHVSLYWYRQALGQGPEFLTYFNYEAQQDKSGLPNDRFSAERPEGSISTLTIQRTEQRDSAMYRCASSLNPEGGAQYFGPGTRLLVL.

A word on this clone: Other DNA sequences within the sample encode an identical CDR3. V usage is TRBV18 and J usage is TRBJ2-7; D is unclear. Trimming took off 3 bases at V and 3 bases at J, with 3 bases between the two ends. Germline V lookup: CDR1 KGHSH, CDR2 LQKENI. This CDR3 has 11 amino acids. The DNA for the CDR3 is TGTGCCAGCTCACCCCTCTACGAGCAGTACTTC. This codes for CASSPLYEQYF.

This clone came up a few times. The V gene is TRBV5-6, the J gene TRBJ2-2; unclear D gene. Trimming shortened V by 4 bases and J by 6 bases, and 16 bases separated the two germline ends. Per germline, CDR1 SGHDT and CDR2 YYEEEE. This CDR3 is 15 amino acids long. CDR3 coding DNA: TGTGCCAGCAGCGCACGGACGGTGGCTTCCGGGGAGCTGTTTTTT. Amino acids: CASSARTVASGELFF.

The rearrangement uses TRBV19 and TRBJ1-2; D gene uncertain. Germline values: CDR1 LNHDA, CDR2 SQIVND (reference sequence). The CDR3 is 12 residues long. The V gene lost 5 bases and the J gene lost 8 bases, with 12 bases spanning the gap. For the CDR3, the DNA is TGTGCCAGTAGTCTTCGGTCGGGCGGCTACACCTTC. It yields the protein CASSLRSGGYTF.

This chain joins TRBV21-1 and TRBJ2-7; the D call in the table, TRBD1, was not verified against the DNA. TRBV21-1 is deemed a pseudogene. The CDR3 is 17 amino acids. The CDR3 DNA reads TGTGCCAGCAGCAAAGACCCCGGGGGTAGGGGGCACTACGAGCAGTACTTC. Its protein is CASSKDPGGRGHYEQYF.

The V and J genes are TRBV6-5 and TRBJ2-7; maybe TRBD2 (5 bases). The V end lost 4 bases, the J end lost 3 bases, and 13 bases lay between the germline ends. The CDR3 extends over 14 amino acids. Germline V gene lookup returns CDR1 MNHEY and CDR2 SVGAGI. Written as DNA, the CDR3 is TGTGCCAGCAGTTCGACGGTTGGGAGCTACGAGCAGTACTTC. Its translation is CASSSTVGSYEQYF.

The chain employs TRBV7-8 and TRBJ1-1; no reliable D call. Per germline, CDR1 SGHVS and CDR2 FQNEAQ. The CDR3 has 13 amino acids. With 3 bases removed from V and 3 bases from J, the gap between germline ends came to 8 bases. The chain's CDR3 is CASSFREDTEAFF. CDR3 nucleotides: TGTGCCAGCAGCTTTAGAGAGGACACTGAAGCTTTCTTT.

This clone showed up just a few times. Within the sample, other DNA sequences also encode this same CDR3. This chain connects TRBV28 to TRBJ2-7; the D call may be TRBD1 or TRBD2 (5 bases each). Trimming left V 3 bases short and J 6 bases short, with 9 bases between. The length of the CDR3 is 12 residues. Germline V gene lookup returns CDR1 MDHEN and CDR2 SYDVKM. The CDR3 protein is CASSLGTGEQYF. The CDR3 DNA reads TGTGCCAGCAGTTTGGGGACGGGCGAGCAGTACTTC.

The chain uses TRBV4-1 and TRBJ2-3; 7 bases fit TRBD2. The J segment lost 3 bases and the V segment lost 2 bases, leaving 5 bases of the junction unmatched. CDR1 is MGHRA and CDR2 is YSYEKL in the germline V gene. The CDR3 runs 15 residues. CDR3 DNA sequence: TGCGCCAGCAGCCAACTGGGACTAAGGACAGATACGCAGTATTTT. It specifies CASSQLGLRTDTQYF.

The CDR3 loop reads CASTPAGVTNYEQYF. CDR3 coding DNA: TGTGCCAGCACCCCTGCGGGAGTTACCAACTACGAGCAGTACTTC. The J gene is TRBJ2-7, the V gene TRBV13; TRBD2 agrees at 7 bases. CDR3 length: 15 residues. Germline values: CDR1 PRHDT, CDR2 FYEKMQ (reference sequence). V lost 7 bases, J lost 3 bases, and 12 bases stayed unmatched.

The chain recombines TRBV18 with TRBJ2-4; no clear D. Germline CDR1 KGHSH, CDR2 LQKENI. V lost 2 bases, J lost 0 bases, and 8 bases lay in between. The CDR3 covers 15 residues. DNA of the CDR3: TGTGCCAGCTCACCAGGGCCCTTAGCCAAAAACATTCAGTACTTC. Translating it yields CASSPGPLAKNIQYF.

J is TRBJ2-3 and V is TRBV29-1; tentatively, D is TRBD1 (6 bases). The CDR3 runs to 13 residues. V lost 7 bases, J lost 0 bases, and 11 bases lay in between. Germline V gene data show CDR1 as SQVTM and CDR2 as ANQGSEA. The CDR3 region has the DNA TGCAGCGCGAGACAGGCTAGCACAGATACGCAGTATTTT. It encodes CSARQASTDTQYF.

This clone was detected many times. J is TRBJ2-3 and V is TRBV5-1; D is possibly TRBD2 (6 bases). The CDR3 runs to 15 residues. V was pared by 2 bases and J by 1 base, with 11 bases between. The germline CDR1 and CDR2 sequences are SGHRS and YFSETQ. The CDR3 loop is CASSLLARGTDTQYF. As DNA, the CDR3 is TGCGCCAGCAGCTTACTAGCACGCGGCACAGATACGCAGTATTTT. The entire variable domain, with the rest obtained from reference TRBV5-1 and TRBJ2-3, is as follows: KAGVTQTPRYLIKTRGQQVTLSCSPISGHRSVSWYQQTPGQGLQFLFEYFSETQRNKGNFPGRFSGRQFSNSRSEMNVSTLELGDSALYLCASSLLARGTDTQYFGPGTRLTVL.

This clone was counted once. V usage is TRBV27 and J usage is TRBJ2-2; D uncertain. The V end was cut by 6 bases, the J end by 1 base, with 9 bases between. CDR1 is MNHEY and CDR2 is SMNVEV in the germline V gene (reference sequence). CDR3 length equals 14 residues. CDR3 DNA sequence: TGTGCCAGCAGATTACTCCGGAACACCGGGGAGCTGTTTTTT. It specifies CASRLLRNTGELFF.

The chain employs TRBV29-1 and TRBJ1-2, with D perhaps TRBD1 (5 bases). This CDR3 region has 13 residues. Trimming cost V 4 bases and J 2 bases, with 11 bases left between them. CDR1 is SQVTM, CDR2 ANQGSEA, per germline. The chain's CDR3 is CSVGQGGNYGYTF. As DNA, the CDR3 is TGCAGCGTTGGCCAGGGAGGAAACTATGGCTACACCTTC.

Regarding this clone: This same CDR3 is encoded by further DNA sequences in the sample. The V and J genes are TRBV19 and TRBJ1-1; TRBD1 matches 7 bases. The CDR3 is made up of 12 amino acids. Germline CDR1 and CDR2: LNHDA and SQIVND (reference sequence). V shed 4 bases, J shed 6 bases, and the junction held 2 bases outside the gene matches. The CDR3 reads CASSTRGPEAFF. The CDR3 nucleotides are TGTGCCAGTAGTACAAGGGGGCCTGAAGCTTTCTTT.

V gene TRBV25-1 combines with J gene TRBJ2-7; TRBD2 aligns across 11 bases. The length of the CDR3 is 15 residues. Looked up from germline, CDR1 is MGHDK and CDR2 is SYGVNS. With 2 bases clipped from V and 3 bases from J, the junction kept 3 bases outside the gene matches. The CDR3 region is CASSEALAGGYEQYF. CDR3 nucleotide sequence: TGTGCCAGCAGTGAAGCCCTAGCGGGAGGCTACGAGCAGTACTTC.

The chain combines TRBV6-6 with TRBJ2-7, with 11 bases identical to TRBD1. V shed 6 bases and J 5 bases; nucleotides not matched to a gene: 9. Per germline, CDR1 MNHNY and CDR2 SVGAGI (reference sequence). The CDR3 is made up of 15 amino acids. The CDR3 spells CASRLSGTGGNEQYF. The DNA for the CDR3 is TGTGCCAGCAGGCTGTCCGGGACAGGGGGAAACGAGCAGTACTTC.